A selection of T cell receptor beta chains follows, all from one sample in a study of shared clonotypes between healthy human individuals. The repertoire was sequenced with immunoSEQ multiplex PCR; TCRdb's copy has only in-frame clones and lacks some. The table records approximately 530,000 clones, more than 95% of them present only once. Input material: naive CD4+ T cells sorted from blood. Receptor source: a woman aged 25 to 39 in good health. Each CDR3 is given with its conserved first and last residue. A D gene is named only where the DNA matches it firmly.

V gene: TRBV28
D gene: TRBD2
CDR3 protein: CASSSRTRSYNEQFF

V gene: TRBV19
D gene: TRBD1
CDR3 protein: CASSIGGTGFVGAKNIQYF

V gene: TRBV10-3
D gene: .
CDR3 protein: CAISEWGGNTGELFF

V gene: TRBV28
D gene: .
CDR3 protein: CASSLEGSNGYTF

V gene: TRBV7-9
D gene: TRBD1
CDR3 protein: CASSLSRDRDQPQHF

V gene: TRBV2
D gene: .
CDR3 protein: CASSEGAGANVLTF

V gene: TRBV5-8
D gene: .
CDR3 protein: CASSLGRVVGPTNEKLFF

V gene: TRBV5-6
D gene: .
CDR3 protein: CASSSRVPLGETQYF

V gene: TRBV5-1
D gene: TRBD1
CDR3 protein: CASSLGAGGAYEQYF

V gene: TRBV28
D gene: .
CDR3 protein: CASSFYRDTGELFF

V gene: TRBV5-4
D gene: .
CDR3 protein: CASSSQGNSGNTIYF

V gene: TRBV6-1
D gene: .
CDR3 protein: CASRGVQTRTDTQYF

V gene: TRBV7-2
D gene: .
CDR3 protein: CASSLAGTLSYEQYF

V gene: TRBV10-3
D gene: TRBD1
CDR3 protein: CAIRGQYSNQPQHF

V gene: TRBV30
D gene: .
CDR3 protein: CAWSVQSNEKLFF

V gene: TRBV13
D gene: .
CDR3 protein: CASSLSGQLYEQYF

V gene: TRBV2
D gene: .
CDR3 protein: CASKAGKPVGSTGELFF

V gene: TRBV18
D gene: .
CDR3 protein: CASSPPLRGNTIYF

V gene: TRBV6-1
D gene: .
CDR3 protein: CASSDLRQSSTDTQYF

V gene: TRBV2
D gene: .
CDR3 protein: CASRTDGIVGTQYF

V gene: TRBV19
D gene: TRBD2
CDR3 protein: CASSTGTSLPDTQYF

V gene: TRBV28
D gene: .
CDR3 protein: CASSLAELSGNTIYF

V gene: TRBV28
D gene: .
CDR3 protein: CASSLVNGDQPQHF

V gene: TRBV18
D gene: TRBD1
CDR3 protein: CASSPGIGQGYGYTF

V gene: TRBV18
D gene: .
CDR3 protein: CASSTNRDNEQFF

V gene: TRBV28
D gene: .
CDR3 protein: CASSLLGMGEKLFF

V gene: TRBV29-1
D gene: TRBD2
CDR3 protein: CSVETSGRQETQYF

V gene: TRBV5-1
D gene: TRBD1
CDR3 protein: CASSFLTGVTETQYF

V gene: TRBV4-1
D gene: .
CDR3 protein: CASSQVPDSPDTQYF

V gene: TRBV7-6
D gene: .
CDR3 protein: CASSLEPGANSPLHF

V gene: TRBV27
D gene: .
CDR3 protein: CASSLDRLTDTQYF

V gene: TRBV4-1
D gene: TRBD2
CDR3 protein: CASSRVGREGGDTQYF

V gene: TRBV7-2
D gene: TRBD2
CDR3 protein: CASSPPGLAPETQYF

V gene: TRBV4-1
D gene: .
CDR3 protein: CASSQIRVDQPQHF

V gene: TRBV11-3
D gene: TRBD2
CDR3 protein: CASSSGLAGSYNEQFF

V gene: TRBV5-4
D gene: .
CDR3 protein: CASTLDSREETQYF

V gene: TRBV28
D gene: TRBD2
CDR3 protein: CASSKTWGLAGGRADTQYF

V gene: TRBV25-1
D gene: .
CDR3 protein: CASSTGRGTEAFF

V gene: TRBV5-1
D gene: .
CDR3 protein: CASSQAWAGYTF